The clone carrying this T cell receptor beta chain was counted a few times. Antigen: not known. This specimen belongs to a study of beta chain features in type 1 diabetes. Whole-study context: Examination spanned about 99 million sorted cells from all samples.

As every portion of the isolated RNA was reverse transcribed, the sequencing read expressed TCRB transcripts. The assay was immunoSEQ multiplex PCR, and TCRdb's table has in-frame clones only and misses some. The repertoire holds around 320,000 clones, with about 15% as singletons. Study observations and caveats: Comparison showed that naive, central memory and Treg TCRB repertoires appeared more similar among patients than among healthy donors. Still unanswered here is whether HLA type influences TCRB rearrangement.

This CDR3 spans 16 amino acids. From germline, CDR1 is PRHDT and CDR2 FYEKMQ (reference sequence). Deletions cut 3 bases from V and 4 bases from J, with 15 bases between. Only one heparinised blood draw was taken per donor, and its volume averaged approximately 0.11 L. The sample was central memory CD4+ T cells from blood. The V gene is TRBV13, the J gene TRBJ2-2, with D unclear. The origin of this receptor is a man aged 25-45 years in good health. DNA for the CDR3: TGTGCCAGCAGCTTCTCCAGCGCGTTGGGCACCGGGGAGCTGTTTTTT. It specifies CASSFSSALGTGELFF.